The entry below gives a single T cell receptor beta chain sequence along with its context. CDR3 length: 15 amino acids. This sample was taken from a study of blood T cell repertoires in COVID-19. Study-level information: There were acute and convalescent COVID-19 samples, and they came from the United States, Italy and Spain. In each case, the material was cDNA or gDNA derived from T cells, B-cell-depleted T cells, or PBMCs.

In the study's own analysis: Reference gene primer amplification yielded estimated nucleated cell counts. The table came from immunoSEQ multiplex PCR; TCRdb's copy has only in-frame clones and leaves some out. V and J calls plus clone size are reproduced from that table; the DNA served to infer D and trimming. The table includes around 77,000 clones, 65% to 80% detected once. Sequenced sample: peripheral blood. The chain combines TRBV12-2 with TRBJ1-2; TRBD1 was called by the table and not checked on the DNA. TRBV12-2 represents a pseudogene. The sequence was obtained from an elderly woman with active or convalescent COVID-19. Here the CDR3 DNA reads TGTGCAAGTCGCTTAGGGGGACAGTATAACTATGGCTACACCTTC. Amino acid sequence: CASRLGGQYNYGYTF.